This T cell receptor (beta chain) was identified in a study of blood T cell repertoires in COVID-19. Across the whole study: Donors in the United States, Italy and Spain gave samples during acute or convalescent COVID-19.

Original analysis: Scientists estimated how many nucleated cells there were by amplifying reference gene primers. Clones were sequenced by immunoSEQ multiplex PCR, and TCRdb holds only the in-frame ones, with some missing. The V and J calls and clone size come from that table; D and trimming were worked out from the DNA. This table has tens of thousands of clones, under 90% appearing once. The J segment lost 4 bases and the V segment lost 5 bases, leaving 3 bases of the junction unmatched. The germline CDR1 and CDR2 sequences are MNHNS and SASEGT. This CDR3 region has 14 residues. Sequencing was performed on peripheral blood. The rearrangement uses TRBV6-1 and TRBJ2-5; 11 nucleotides line up with TRBD2. The sequence derives from a man between 65 and 85 years old who had recovered from COVID-19. The DNA of the CDR3 is TGTGCCAGCAGTCCCGGGACTAGCGGAGAGACCCAGTACTTC. This gives the protein CASSPGTSGETQYF.